Below, 32 T cell receptor beta chains from the same sample are listed, as sequenced in a study of cytomegalovirus exposure and HLA in healthy donors. Primers included in the PCR were 60 Vbeta and 13 Jbeta primers. This table comes from immunoSEQ multiplex PCR, and its TCRdb copy is limited to in-frame clones, with some not included. Of 120,000 or so clones listed, around 85% are singletons. The sample was PBMCs. The origin of the receptors is a man younger than 45 in good health and CMV-seropositive.

This clone appeared once. This sequence joins TRBV7-8 and TRBJ2-7; D might be TRBD1 (5 bases). Between the trimmed V and J ends, which lost 5 bases and 1 base, there was a span of 12 bases. The length of the CDR3 is 14 residues. CDR1 SGHVS and CDR2 FQNEAQ come from the germline V gene. The CDR3 DNA is TGTGCCAGCAGCGCAGATAGGGGTTCCTACGAGCAGTACTTC. Its protein product is CASSADRGSYEQYF.

This chain links TRBV6-5 with TRBJ1-4, with D possibly TRBD1 on 6 matching bases. Germline assignment: CDR1 MNHEY and CDR2 SVGAGI. The CDR3 consists of 13 residues. The V end lost 7 bases, the J end lost 8 bases, and 14 bases lay between the germline ends. In DNA, the CDR3 is TGTGCCAGCACAGGGGATACGTTGGAAAAACTGTTTTTT. Amino acids: CASTGDTLEKLFF.

The chain links TRBV30 to TRBJ2-5; 15 bases are shared with TRBD2. The germline V gene encodes CDR1 GTSNPN and CDR2 SVGIG (reference sequence). J lost 4 bases, V lost 1 base, and 4 bases had no gene match. The CDR3 is made up of 16 amino acids. The CDR3 DNA sequence: TGTGCCTGGAGTGCCGGACTAGCGGGGGGGAGAGAGACCCAGTACTTC. Translation: CAWSAGLAGGRETQYF.

The chain uses TRBV6-6 and TRBJ2-5, with 8 bases fitting TRBD1. Trimming took 4 bases from V and 5 from J; bases not matched to a gene: 3. The CDR3 runs to 13 residues. Germline CDR1 reads MNHNY; CDR2 reads SVGAGI (reference sequence). The CDR3 bases are TGTGCCAGCAGTTCAGGGGGCGGTGAGACCCAGTACTTC. It encodes CASSSGGGETQYF.

This clone was observed a single time. The chain has TRBV7-9 and TRBJ2-1; 8 nucleotides agree with TRBD2. Germline CDR1 reads SEHNR; CDR2 reads FQNEAQ (reference sequence). The CDR3 totals 14 residues. Trimming cost V 2 bases and J 8 bases; bases outside gene matches: 5. Written as DNA, the CDR3 is TGTGCCAGCAGCTTAAGCGGGGGCGGCGATGAGCAGTTCTTC. Its translation: CASSLSGGGDEQFF. The whole variable domain, filled in from reference TRBV7-9 and TRBJ2-1, reads DTGVSQNPRHKITKRGQNVTFRCDPISEHNRLYWYRQTLGQGPEFLTYFQNEAQLEKSRLLSDRFSAERPKGSFSTLEIQRTEQGDSAMYLCASSLSGGGDEQFFGPGTRLTVL.

This sequence joins TRBV5-1 and TRBJ2-7; 7 positions match TRBD2. V lost 4 bases, J lost 3 bases, and 4 bases stayed unmatched. CDR3 length equals 13 residues. Looked up from germline, CDR1 is SGHRS and CDR2 is YFSETQ. CDR3 coding DNA: TGCGCCAGCAGCCCTGGGGGGGGCTACGAGCAGTACTTC. This translates into CASSPGGGYEQYF.

The V gene is TRBV7-9, the J gene TRBJ1-1; D is possibly TRBD1 (6 bases). The CDR3 has 14 amino acids. Germline assignment: CDR1 SEHNR and CDR2 FQNEAQ (reference sequence). V was cut by 4 bases and J by 4 bases, with 13 bases left in between. CDR3 DNA sequence: TGTGCCAGCAGCTCACCTGGACAGACCACTGAAGCTTTCTTT. It encodes CASSSPGQTTEAFF.

This rearrangement joins TRBV1 to TRBJ2-2; no check of the table's D call, TRBD2, against the DNA was made. TRBV1 is termed a pseudogene. The CDR3 is 17 residues long. CDR3 region: CTSSSWRTGGRTGELFF. The CDR3, as DNA: TGCACCAGCAGCTCATGGCGGACGGGGGGGCGCACCGGGGAGCTGTTTTTT.

The chain has TRBV19 and TRBJ2-1, with D unclear. Deletions cut 3 bases from V and 5 bases from J, with 11 bases between. The CDR3 is made up of 14 amino acids. Per germline, CDR1 LNHDA and CDR2 SQIVND (reference sequence). The CDR3 loop is CASSIPRANNEQFF. The DNA for the CDR3 is TGTGCCAGTAGTATTCCCCGCGCTAACAATGAGCAGTTCTTC.

The chain is built from TRBV6-1 and TRBJ1-1; perhaps TRBD1 as D (6 bases). The CDR3 runs 15 residues. The V and J ends lost 6 bases and 2 bases respectively, with 16 bases between them. Germline-derived CDR1 and CDR2 are MNHNS and SASEGT. The DNA for the CDR3 is TGTGCCAGCAGGATCCAGGGGAGGGAAAACACTGAAGCTTTCTTT. Protein sequence: CASRIQGRENTEAFF.

This chain connects TRBV10-1 to TRBJ2-3; weak D call: TRBD2 (6 bases). The CDR3 has 15 amino acids. CDR1 and CDR2 from the germline V gene are WNHNN and SYGVQD (reference sequence). The germline V and J ends were trimmed by 4 bases and 4 bases, with 15 bases remaining between them. The CDR3 DNA reads as TGCGCCAGCAGTGCTTTTCCTGCGGGGTCAGATACGCAGTATTTT. As protein: CASSAFPAGSDTQYF.

This clone appeared a few times. The chain combines TRBV5-5 with TRBJ2-7, with 7 bases identical to TRBD2. The CDR3 is made up of 14 amino acids. Germline V gene lookup returns CDR1 SGHKS and CDR2 YYEKEE (reference sequence). J lost 2 bases, V lost 2 bases, and 4 bases had no gene match. DNA of the CDR3: TGTGCCAGCAGCTTTGGGGGAGGGGCCTACGAGCAGTACTTC. Amino acid sequence: CASSFGGGAYEQYF.

This clone was counted at least ten times. The chain recombines TRBV6-1 with TRBJ2-7; D is perhaps TRBD1 (6 bases). With 2 bases removed from V and 3 bases from J, the gap between germline ends came to 14 bases. CDR1 MNHNS and CDR2 SASEGT come from the germline V gene. CDR3 length equals 15 residues. CDR3 nucleotide sequence: TGTGCCAGCAGTGAATTGATGACAGGCGACTACGAGCAGTACTTC. Translation gives CASSELMTGDYEQYF.

The V gene is TRBV15, the J gene TRBJ1-2, with D tentatively TRBD1 (6 bases). Germline CDR1 LNHNV, CDR2 YYDKDF (reference sequence). Trimming pared 3 bases from V and 4 bases from J, leaving 12 bases between. The CDR3 has 14 amino acids. Here the CDR3 DNA reads TGTGCCACCAGCAGCAAACAGGGTCCCTATGGCTACACCTTC. Translated: CATSSKQGPYGYTF.

The DNA of the CDR3 is TGTGCCAGCAGCCCCCGTATGACAGCGTCGACTGCTTTCTTT. Its translation is CASSPRMTASTAFF. The V gene is TRBV9, the J gene TRBJ1-1; tentative D call: TRBD1 (5 bases). Trimming took off 4 bases at V and 11 bases at J, with 21 bases between the two ends. The CDR3 sequence is 14 residues long. Germline CDR1 and CDR2: SGDLS and YYNGEE.

The V call is TRBV9, the J call TRBJ2-1; 9 bases map to TRBD1. The length of the CDR3 is 15 residues. In germline, CDR1 is SGDLS, CDR2 YYNGEE. Losses at the gene ends were 4 bases for V and 1 base for J; bases not matched to a gene: 3. The CDR3 DNA sequence: TGTGCCAGCAGCAAAGGACAGGGGTCCTACAATGAGCAGTTCTTC. Residues: CASSKGQGSYNEQFF. Drawing the rest from reference TRBV9 and TRBJ2-1, the complete variable domain is DSGVTQTPKHLITATGQRVTLRCSPRSGDLSVYWYQQSLDQGLQFLIQYYNGEERAKGNILERFSAQQFPDLHSELNLSSLELGDSALYFCASSKGQGSYNEQFFGPGTRLTVL.

The chain joins TRBV27 to TRBJ1-2; 10 bases are shared with TRBD1. The CDR3 extends over 16 amino acids. With 3 bases clipped from V and 4 bases from J, the junction kept 8 bases outside the gene matches. Looked up from germline, CDR1 is MNHEY and CDR2 is SMNVEV (reference sequence). CDR3 region: CASSFRPGQGFYGYTF. CDR3 DNA: TGTGCCAGCAGTTTTCGACCGGGACAGGGGTTCTATGGCTACACCTTC.

The rearrangement links TRBV7-2 to TRBJ2-3; 15 bases fit TRBD2. The CDR3 covers 18 residues. V lost 2 bases, J lost 6 bases, and 9 bases stayed unmatched. CDR1 and CDR2 (germline): SGHTA, FQGNSA. The DNA for the CDR3 is TGTGCCAGCAGCTTAATCTTAGGGACTAGCGGGGGGAGGGATACGCAGTATTTT. Translating gives CASSLILGTSGGRDTQYF.

The V gene is TRBV19, the J gene TRBJ1-2, with TRBD1 matching over 7 bases. The J segment lost 2 bases and the V segment lost 5 bases, leaving 5 bases of the junction unmatched. CDR1 LNHDA and CDR2 SQIVND come from the germline V gene (reference sequence). The CDR3 consists of 14 residues. The DNA of the CDR3 is TGTGCCAGTAGTTCATTGACAGGGAACTATGGCTACACCTTC. It specifies CASSSLTGNYGYTF.

Comment on this clone: The junction differs from germline at one of its ends, possibly a read error. The chain has TRBV7-7 and TRBJ2-7; 12 bases are a match to TRBD1. The CDR3 is made up of 15 amino acids. Germline lookup yields CDR1 SSHAT and CDR2 FNYEAQ (reference sequence). Here the CDR3 DNA reads TGTGCTAGCAGCGCTGGGACAGGGGGCCCCTACGAGCAGTACTTC. The encoded protein is CASSAGTGGPYEQYF.

This chain connects TRBV27 to TRBJ2-3; 7 bases line up with TRBD2. Germline V CDR1 and CDR2: MNHEY, SMNVEV (reference sequence). With V trimmed by 7 bases and J by 0 bases, 19 bases remained unmatched. There are 19 residues in the CDR3. The CDR3 spells CASNPRPFSGEASTDTQYF. The CDR3 DNA sequence: TGTGCCAGCAACCCCCGGCCTTTCAGCGGGGAAGCTAGCACAGATACGCAGTATTTT.

The chain carries TRBV7-2 and TRBJ2-3; 10 bases are shared with TRBD1. Germline loops: CDR1 SGHTA, CDR2 FQGNSA. The CDR3 is made up of 17 amino acids. V was clipped by 1 base and J by 3 bases; unmatched bases: 7. CDR3: CASSLGGQGNPTDTQYF. CDR3 nucleotide sequence: TGTGCCAGCAGCTTAGGGGGACAGGGGAATCCTACAGATACGCAGTATTTT. The entire variable domain, with the rest obtained from reference TRBV7-2 and TRBJ2-3, is as follows: GAGVSQSPSNKVTEKGKDVELRCDPISGHTALYWYRQSLGQGLEFLIYFQGNSAPDKSGLPSDRFSAERTGGSVSTLTIQRTQQEDSAVYLCASSLGGQGNPTDTQYFGPGTRLTVL.

The chain uses TRBV7-3 and TRBJ2-1; TRBD2 aligns across 11 bases. V gave up 5 bases and J gave up 5 bases; unmatched junction bases: 14. CDR1 is SGHTA, CDR2 FQGTGA, per germline. CDR3 length: 18 amino acids. The CDR3 here is CASSLRPTGTSGHNEQFF. CDR3 coding DNA: TGTGCCAGCAGCCTTCGCCCCACCGGGACTAGCGGACACAATGAGCAGTTCTTC.

The chain combines TRBV5-5 with TRBJ1-3; D is perhaps TRBD1 (5 bases). CDR1 is SGHKS, CDR2 YYEKEE, per germline (reference sequence). V was clipped by 0 bases and J by 0 bases, with 13 bases between them. CDR3 length: 17 residues. CDR3 coding DNA: TGTGCCAGCAGCTTGGGGCAGGGTCGGATCTCTGGAAACACCATATATTTT. Amino acids: CASSLGQGRISGNTIYF.

V usage is TRBV5-1 and J usage is TRBJ1-4; D is unclear. Trimming took off 4 bases at V and 3 bases at J, with 13 bases between the two ends. Germline loops: CDR1 SGHRS, CDR2 YFSETQ. The CDR3 has 15 amino acids. CDR3 sequence (DNA): TGCGCCAGCAGCCCGGGAGGGTTTCCTAATGAAAAACTGTTTTTT. It codes for CASSPGGFPNEKLFF.

The rearrangement joins TRBV11-3 to TRBJ2-7; maybe TRBD2 (5 bases). Germline V gene data show CDR1 as SGHNT and CDR2 as YENEEA. With 3 bases removed from V and 5 bases from J, the gap between germline ends came to 5 bases. The CDR3 has 11 residues. CDR3 sequence (DNA): TGTGCCAGCAGCTTCGGGGACGAGCAGTACTTC. Protein sequence: CASSFGDEQYF.

The chain is built from TRBV18 and TRBJ1-2; D gene uncertain. V shed 2 bases and J shed 6 bases, with 16 bases lying between them. The CDR3 sequence is 15 residues long. Per germline, CDR1 KGHSH and CDR2 LQKENI. Here the CDR3 DNA reads TGTGCCAGCTCACCAGAAGCACAAGCGTCTGATGGCTACACCTTC. It is translated as CASSPEAQASDGYTF.

The chain employs TRBV28 and TRBJ1-3; no clear D. The germline V gene has CDR1 MDHEN and CDR2 SYDVKM. The CDR3 extends over 15 amino acids. V dropped 4 bases and J dropped 0 bases, with 10 bases sitting between them. The CDR3 coding sequence is TGTGCCAGCAGTTCAGACGTAGCCTCTGGAAACACCATATATTTT. As protein: CASSSDVASGNTIYF.

The chain joins TRBV19 to TRBJ1-1; TRBD1 is a possible D gene (6 bases). The V gene's germline CDR1 is LNHDA and CDR2 SQIVND (reference sequence). Trimming removed 3 bases at V and 1 base at J, with 15 bases between. The CDR3 is 16 amino acids. The CDR3 spells CASSITDSASNTEAFF. Here the CDR3 DNA reads TGTGCCAGTAGTATTACGGACAGTGCATCGAACACTGAAGCTTTCTTT.

The rearrangement uses TRBV5-1 and TRBJ2-7; a possible D gene is TRBD1 (5 bases). Per the germline V gene, CDR1 is SGHRS and CDR2 is YFSETQ. The CDR3 contains 14 residues. V lost 5 bases to trimming and J lost 0 bases, with 12 bases between them. CDR3 in DNA: TGCGCCAGCAGACGTGACAGCAGCTCCTACGAGCAGTACTTC. Its translation is CASRRDSSSYEQYF.

The V call is TRBV27, the J call TRBJ2-2; the match to TRBD1 covers 7 bases. V was pared by 6 bases and J by 13 bases, with 8 bases of the junction left unmatched. CDR3 length: 12 amino acids. Germline values: CDR1 MNHEY, CDR2 SMNVEV (reference sequence). The CDR3 is CASRTGERVLFF. CDR3 DNA: TGTGCCAGCAGAACAGGGGAAAGGGTGCTGTTTTTT.

The chain has TRBV19 and TRBJ2-5; 7 nucleotides match TRBD1. The junction had 14 bases not matched to a gene; V was cut back by 5 bases and J by 5 bases. CDR1 is LNHDA, CDR2 SQIVND, per germline (reference sequence). This CDR3 has 16 amino acids. CDR3 DNA sequence: TGTGCCAGTAGTGTCAGGGGGTGGGGGTTCTGGGAGACCCAGTACTTC. This encodes CASSVRGWGFWETQYF.